The rows below give T cell receptor beta chains drawn from one sample of a study of T cells in Graves' hyperthyroidism and ophthalmopathy. Each CDR3 protein is one row after TCRdb ran MiXCR on the multiplex PCR reads. The sample lists 300,000 to 450,000 distinct CDR3 sequences, around 16% occurring once. Sequencing was done on a sample of blood. The source of these receptors is a woman under 30 with Graves' hyperthyroidism that later progressed to Graves' ophthalmopathy. The CDR3 runs from the conserved cysteine through the conserved F or W. A D gene is named only where the DNA matches it firmly. Size values are once, few and many counts, or a class for expanded clones, and some rows have none.

size: NA; V: TRBV6-2/TRBV6-3; D: NA; J: TRBJ2-5; DNA: TGTGCCAGCAGTTACTCGGTGCGAGAGACCCAGTACTTC; CDR3: CASSYSVRETQYF
size: many; V: TRBV27; D: TRBD1; J: TRBJ2-7; DNA: TGTGCCAGCAGTAAATCCCCGGGACAGGGACCTTACGAGCAGTACTTC; CDR3: CASSKSPGQGPYEQYF
size: many; V: TRBV28; D: NA; J: TRBJ1-5; DNA: TGTGCCAGCAGCGGGACATATAGCAATCAGCCCCAGCATTTT; CDR3: CASSGTYSNQPQHF
size: few; V: TRBV25-1; D: TRBD2; J: TRBJ2-1; DNA: TGTGCCAGCAGTAAAGCGGGAGAGGGTTACAATGAGCAGTTCTTC; CDR3: CASSKAGEGYNEQFF
size: many; V: TRBV7-2; D: NA; J: TRBJ2-4; DNA: TGTGCCAGCAGCTTAGTGGAGGGCACCAAAAACATTCAGTACTTC; CDR3: CASSLVEGTKNIQYF
size: NA; V: TRBV25-1; D: NA; J: TRBJ1-1; DNA: TGTGCCAGCAGAGCAGGGATGAACACTGAAGCTTTCTTT; CDR3: CASRAGMNTEAFF
size: many; V: TRBV7-2; D: NA; J: TRBJ2-1; DNA: TGTGCCAGCAGCTTAGCCCCGTCGGACACCTACTCCTACAATGAGCAGTTCTTC; CDR3: CASSLAPSDTYSYNEQFF
size: NA; V: TRBV24-1; D: NA; J: TRBJ1-6; DNA: TGTGCCACCCGTAAGAAACTCCGGGGGCCCTTGGATAATTCACCCCTCCACTTT; CDR3: CATRKKLRGPLDNSPLHF
size: many; V: TRBV28; D: TRBD1; J: TRBJ1-2; DNA: TGTGCCAGCAGTCCCTGGACAGGTGGAAACTATGGCTACACCTTC; CDR3: CASSPWTGGNYGYTF
size: many; V: TRBV2; D: NA; J: TRBJ2-5; DNA: TGTGCCAGCAGTGAAAACCCCCGGGGGTTCGGGACCCAGTACTTC; CDR3: CASSENPRGFGTQYF
size: many; V: TRBV27; D: TRBD2; J: TRBJ2-3; DNA: TGTGCCAGCGGGCTAGCGGGAGCAGATACGCAGTATTTT; CDR3: CASGLAGADTQYF
size: many; V: TRBV11-3; D: NA; J: TRBJ2-7; DNA: TGTGCCAGCAGTCCTTCGGGGGTTAACGAGCAGTACTTC; CDR3: CASSPSGVNEQYF
size: many; V: TRBV2; D: TRBD1; J: TRBJ1-5; DNA: TGTGCCAGCGGTGGACAGGGTCGGAACAATCAGCCCCAGCATTTT; CDR3: CASGGQGRNNQPQHF
size: NA; V: TRBV9; D: TRBD1; J: TRBJ1-4; DNA: TGTGCCAGCAGCATCTCAGGACAGGGTAATGAAAAACTGTTTTTT; CDR3: CASSISGQGNEKLFF
size: few; V: TRBV20-1; D: NA; J: TRBJ2-7; DNA: TGCAGTGCTAGAGAAACAGCTATCGAGCAGTACTTC; CDR3: CSARETAIEQYF
size: few; V: TRBV29-1; D: NA; J: TRBJ1-1; DNA: TGCAGCGTCTCGTCGTTAGTAGCTTTCTTT; CDR3: CSVSSLVAFF
size: many; V: TRBV2; D: TRBD2; J: TRBJ2-1; DNA: TGTGCCAGCAGGGGGACTAGCGGAACCAACAATGAGCAGTTCTTC; CDR3: CASRGTSGTNNEQFF
size: few; V: TRBV3-1; D: TRBD2; J: TRBJ2-1; DNA: TGCGCCAGCAGCCAAGGACTAGCGGGAGGCTATGAGCAGTTCTTC; CDR3: CASSQGLAGGYEQFF
size: few; V: TRBV20-1; D: NA; J: TRBJ2-1; DNA: TGCAGTGCCAGGTTGGGTAGGACAGATCTCTTC; CDR3: CSARLGRTDLF
size: many; V: TRBV20-1; D: NA; J: TRBJ2-5; DNA: TGCAGTGCTAGGACGGTCCCCACCGGGACCCAGTACTTC; CDR3: CSARTVPTGTQYF
size: many; V: TRBV28; D: NA; J: TRBJ1-3; DNA: TGTGCCAGCACCCCCCGGGTAGGGGTGCGCTCTGGAAACACCATATATTTT; CDR3: CASTPRVGVRSGNTIYF
size: few; V: TRBV7-9; D: NA; J: TRBJ2-2; DNA: TGTGCCAGCAGCCCCAGACCGGACACCGGGGAGCTGTTTTTT; CDR3: CASSPRPDTGELFF
size: many; V: TRBV28; D: NA; J: TRBJ2-7; DNA: TGTGCCAGCAGTTTGTCCACTTCCTACGAGCAGTACTTC; CDR3: CASSLSTSYEQYF
size: many; V: TRBV6-5; D: TRBD1; J: TRBJ1-4; DNA: TGTGCCAGCAGTTACTCGACGGGCAGGGGGCGCGGATCTGGGGAAAAACTGTTTTTT; CDR3: CASSYSTGRGRGSGEKLFF
size: NA; V: TRBV4-1; D: NA; J: TRBJ1-3; DNA: TGCGCCAGCAGCCAAGTTAATTGGGGGATCTCTGGAAACACCATATATTTT; CDR3: CASSQVNWGISGNTIYF
size: NA; V: TRBV30; D: TRBD1; J: TRBJ1-2; DNA: TGTGCCTGGAGTGTCCGACCGGGACAGGGGGCTTTCTACTATGGCTACACCTTC; CDR3: CAWSVRPGQGAFYYGYTF
size: NA; V: TRBV6-1; D: TRBD2; J: TRBJ2-7; DNA: TGTGCCAGCAGTGAGGGCGGGAGGGTGGACGAGCAGTACTTC; CDR3: CASSEGGRVDEQYF
size: once; V: TRBV7-9; D: NA; J: TRBJ2-7; DNA: TGTGCCAGCAGCTTGTTTGGGACACCGTACAATGAGCAGTACTTC; CDR3: CASSLFGTPYNEQYF
size: NA; V: TRBV5-6; D: TRBD1; J: TRBJ1-2; DNA: TGTGCCAGCAGCTTGAGTTCCGGACAGGGAGGCTACACCTTC; CDR3: CASSLSSGQGGYTF